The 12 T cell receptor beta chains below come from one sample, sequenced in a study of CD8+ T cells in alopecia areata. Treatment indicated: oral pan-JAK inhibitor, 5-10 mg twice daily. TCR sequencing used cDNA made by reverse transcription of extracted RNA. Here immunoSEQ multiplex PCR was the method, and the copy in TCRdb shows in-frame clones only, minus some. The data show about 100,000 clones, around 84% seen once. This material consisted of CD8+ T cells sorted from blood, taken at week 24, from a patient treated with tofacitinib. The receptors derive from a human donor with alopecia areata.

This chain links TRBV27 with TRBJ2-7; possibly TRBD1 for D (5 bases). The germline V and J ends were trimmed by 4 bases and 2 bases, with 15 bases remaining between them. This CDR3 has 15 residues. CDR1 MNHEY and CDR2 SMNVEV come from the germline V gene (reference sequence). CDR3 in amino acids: CASSYQGRGPYEQYF. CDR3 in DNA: TGTGCCAGCAGTTACCAGGGTAGGGGCCCCTACGAGCAGTACTTC.

The CDR3 spells CASSLATYEQYF. In DNA, the CDR3 is TGTGCCAGCAGCTTAGCCACCTACGAGCAGTACTTC. The J gene is TRBJ2-7, the V gene TRBV11-2; D is uncertain. Germline values: CDR1 SGHAT, CDR2 FQNNGV. The ends were cut back, 1 base at V and 2 bases at J, with 3 bases in the middle. CDR3 size: 12 residues.

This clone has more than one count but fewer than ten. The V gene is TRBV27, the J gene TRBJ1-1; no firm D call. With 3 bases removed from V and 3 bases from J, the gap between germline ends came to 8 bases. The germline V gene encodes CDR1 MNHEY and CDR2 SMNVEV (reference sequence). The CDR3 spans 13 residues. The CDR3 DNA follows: TGTGCCAGCAGTTTGATGGGTTACACTGAAGCTTTCTTT. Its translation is CASSLMGYTEAFF.

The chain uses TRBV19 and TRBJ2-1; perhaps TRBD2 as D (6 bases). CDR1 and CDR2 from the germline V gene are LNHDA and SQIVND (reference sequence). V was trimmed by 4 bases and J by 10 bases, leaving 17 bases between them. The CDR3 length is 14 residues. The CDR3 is CASSRDSTPGEQFF. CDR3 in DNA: TGTGCCAGTAGTAGGGACTCCACTCCCGGGGAGCAGTTCTTC.

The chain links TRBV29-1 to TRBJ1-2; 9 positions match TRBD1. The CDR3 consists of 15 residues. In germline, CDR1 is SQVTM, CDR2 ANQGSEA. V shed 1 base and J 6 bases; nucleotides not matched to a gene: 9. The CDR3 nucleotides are TGCAGCGTTGAAGGTCCCGGGACAGGGATGGATGGCTACACCTTC. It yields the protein CSVEGPGTGMDGYTF. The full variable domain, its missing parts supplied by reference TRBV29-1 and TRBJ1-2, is SAVISQKPSRDICQRGTSLTIQCQVDSQVTMMFWYRQQPGQSLTLIATANQGSEATYESGFVIDKFPISRPNLTFSTLTVSNMSPEDSSIYLCSVEGPGTGMDGYTFGSGTRLTVV.

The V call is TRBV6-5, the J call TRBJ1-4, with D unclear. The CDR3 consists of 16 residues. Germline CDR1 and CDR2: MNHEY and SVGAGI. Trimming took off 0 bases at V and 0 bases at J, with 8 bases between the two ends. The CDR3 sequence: CASSYSMSATNEKLFF. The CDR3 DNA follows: TGTGCCAGCAGTTACTCGATGTCCGCAACTAATGAAAAACTGTTTTTT.

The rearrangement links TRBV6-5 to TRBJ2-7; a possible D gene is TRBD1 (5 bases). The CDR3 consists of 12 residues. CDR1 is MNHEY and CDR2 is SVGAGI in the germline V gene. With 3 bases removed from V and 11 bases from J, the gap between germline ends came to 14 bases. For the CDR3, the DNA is TGTGCCAGCAGTTATGGGGCCTCTGCCGAGTACTTC. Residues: CASSYGASAEYF.

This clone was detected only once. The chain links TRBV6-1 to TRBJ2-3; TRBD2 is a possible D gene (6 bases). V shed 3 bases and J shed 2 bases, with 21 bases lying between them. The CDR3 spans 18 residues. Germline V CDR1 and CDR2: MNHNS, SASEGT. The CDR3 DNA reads TGTGCCAGCAGTGATCGCCCGGAGTGGGCGGGGACCACAGATACGCAGTATTTT. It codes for CASSDRPEWAGTTDTQYF.

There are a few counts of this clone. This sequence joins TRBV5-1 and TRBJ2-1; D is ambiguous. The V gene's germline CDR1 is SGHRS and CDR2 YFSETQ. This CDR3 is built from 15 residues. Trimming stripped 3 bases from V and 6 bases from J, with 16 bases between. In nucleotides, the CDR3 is TGCGCCAGCAGCTCCGATCAGAGCGTAATCAATGAGCAGTTCTTC. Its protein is CASSSDQSVINEQFF.

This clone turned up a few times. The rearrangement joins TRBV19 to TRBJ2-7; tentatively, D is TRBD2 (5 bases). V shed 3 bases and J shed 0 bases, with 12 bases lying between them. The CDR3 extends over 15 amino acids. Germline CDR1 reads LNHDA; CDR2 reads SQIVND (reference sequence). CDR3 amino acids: CASSIDYHYSYEQYF. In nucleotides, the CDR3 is TGTGCCAGTAGTATTGACTACCACTACTCCTACGAGCAGTACTTC.

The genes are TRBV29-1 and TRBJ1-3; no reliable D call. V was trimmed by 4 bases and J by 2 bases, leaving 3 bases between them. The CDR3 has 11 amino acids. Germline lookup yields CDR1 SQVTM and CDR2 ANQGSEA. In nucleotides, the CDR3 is TGCAGCGTTGTCACTGGAAACACCATATATTTT. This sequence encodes CSVVTGNTIYF.

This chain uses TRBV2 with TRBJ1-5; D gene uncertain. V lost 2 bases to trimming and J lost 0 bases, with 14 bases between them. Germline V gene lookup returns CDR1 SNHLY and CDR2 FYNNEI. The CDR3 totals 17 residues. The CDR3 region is CASSESATPYSNQPQHF. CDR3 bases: TGTGCCAGCAGTGAAAGCGCGACACCATATAGCAATCAGCCCCAGCATTTT.